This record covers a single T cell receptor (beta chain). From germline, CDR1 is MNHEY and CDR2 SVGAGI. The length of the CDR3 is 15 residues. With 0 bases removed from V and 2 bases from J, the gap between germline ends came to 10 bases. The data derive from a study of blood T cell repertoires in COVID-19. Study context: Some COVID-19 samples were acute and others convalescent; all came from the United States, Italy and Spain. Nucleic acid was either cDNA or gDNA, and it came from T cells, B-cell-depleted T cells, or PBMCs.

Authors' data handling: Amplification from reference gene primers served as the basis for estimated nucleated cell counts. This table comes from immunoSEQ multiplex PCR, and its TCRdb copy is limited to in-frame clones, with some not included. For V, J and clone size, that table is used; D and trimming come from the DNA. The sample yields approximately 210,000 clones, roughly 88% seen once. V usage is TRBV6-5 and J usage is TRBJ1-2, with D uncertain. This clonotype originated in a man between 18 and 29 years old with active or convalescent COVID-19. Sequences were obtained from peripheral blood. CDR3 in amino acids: CASSYSRLANYGYTF. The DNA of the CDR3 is TGTGCCAGCAGTTACTCGAGGCTGGCCAACTATGGCTACACCTTC.